This entry lists 30 T cell receptor beta chains sequenced from one sample in a study of T cell responses to AZD1222 COVID-19 vaccine. TCRdb's copy holds only in-frame clones and misses some; the assay was immunoSEQ multiplex PCR. Of around 160,000 clones in the sample, around 91% were seen once. The source material was peripheral blood, sampled on day 0 of AZD1222 vaccination. Receptor source: an adult in good health.

The chain recombines TRBV7-2 with TRBJ1-6; D is ambiguous. The CDR3 is made up of 16 amino acids. CDR1 is SGHTA and CDR2 is FQGNSA in the germline V gene. The germline V and J ends were trimmed by 4 bases and 9 bases, with 19 bases remaining between them. CDR3 sequence: CASSSEGWREASPLHF. The DNA of the CDR3 is TGTGCCAGCAGCTCTGAGGGATGGAGGGAAGCTTCACCCCTCCACTTT.

The chain joins TRBV21-1 to TRBJ2-5; the D segment call TRBD2 is taken from the table without a DNA check. TRBV21-1 is a listed pseudogene. This CDR3 is 12 amino acids long. The CDR3 DNA is TGTGCCAGCTTGCGGCGCCAAGAGACCCAGTACTTC. Its protein is CASLRRQETQYF.

This clone was counted once. The chain has TRBV21-1 and TRBJ1-4. TRBV21-1 is a known pseudogene. The CDR3 length is 13 residues. The CDR3 nucleotides are TGTGCCGTGCCTGAGCCAACTAATGAAAAACTGTTTTTT. Translation gives CAVPEPTNEKLFF.

The rearrangement uses TRBV19 and TRBJ2-5; tentatively, D is TRBD1 (5 bases). The CDR3 runs 15 residues. With 2 bases removed from V and 5 bases from J, the gap between germline ends came to 15 bases. Germline values: CDR1 LNHDA, CDR2 SQIVND (reference sequence). The CDR3 loop reads CASSIMWGPRETQYF. In DNA, the CDR3 is TGTGCCAGTAGTATAATGTGGGGCCCACGCGAGACCCAGTACTTC.

This clone was observed once. The chain employs TRBV7-2 and TRBJ1-1; D perhaps matches TRBD1 (5 bases). CDR3 length: 17 amino acids. Germline values: CDR1 SGHTA, CDR2 FQGNSA. Trimming removed 5 bases from V and 2 bases from J, with 21 bases in between. The CDR3 spells CASSVQGSLSGNTEAFF. DNA for the CDR3: TGTGCCAGCAGCGTTCAGGGTTCTTTGAGTGGTAACACTGAAGCTTTCTTT.

This chain uses TRBV7-9 with TRBJ2-7, with D possibly matching TRBD1 (6 bases). V shed 4 bases and J shed 0 bases, with 16 bases lying between them. The CDR3 consists of 16 residues. Germline lookup yields CDR1 SEHNR and CDR2 FQNEAQ (reference sequence). The CDR3 coding sequence is TGTGCCAGCAGCTCCAGCGGACAGATCAGCTCCTACGAGCAGTACTTC. Protein product: CASSSSGQISSYEQYF.

The V gene is TRBV4-3, the J gene TRBJ2-6, with unresolved D. Germline V gene lookup returns CDR1 LGHNA and CDR2 YSLEER. V gave up 0 bases and J gave up 1 base, with 7 bases separating them. The CDR3 is 16 amino acids. This CDR3 reads CASSQEGSSGANVLTF. CDR3 DNA: TGCGCCAGCAGCCAAGAAGGTTCGTCTGGGGCCAACGTCCTGACTTTC.

The V gene is TRBV23-1, the J gene TRBJ1-2; TRBD1 might be the D (5 bases). TRBV23-1 has ORF status, its function being uncertain. The V gene lost 6 bases and the J gene lost 0 bases, with 14 bases spanning the gap. The CDR3 length is 15 residues. CDR3: CASRKAGASNYGYTF. CDR3 coding DNA: TGCGCCAGCAGGAAGGCCGGGGCCTCTAACTATGGCTACACCTTC.

V usage is TRBV9 and J usage is TRBJ2-3; D not certain. Germline V gene data show CDR1 as SGDLS and CDR2 as YYNGEE. V was shortened by 0 bases and J by 5 bases, with 7 bases between the two germline ends. The CDR3 loop spans 13 amino acids. CDR3 loop: CASSVDFGDTQYF. In DNA, the CDR3 is TGTGCCAGCAGCGTAGATTTTGGAGATACGCAGTATTTT.

The chain couples TRBV5-5 to TRBJ1-1; no definite D call. The germline V gene encodes CDR1 SGHKS and CDR2 YYEKEE (reference sequence). The CDR3 is made up of 13 amino acids. Trimming took 6 bases from V and 0 from J, leaving 9 bases between them. In DNA, the CDR3 is TGTGCCAGCATTTTGTGGATGAACACTGAAGCTTTCTTT. This translates into CASILWMNTEAFF.

This chain links TRBV27 with TRBJ2-1, with D possibly being TRBD1 (7 bases). The CDR3 is 15 amino acids. Trimming left V 2 bases short and J 5 bases short, with 13 bases between. CDR1 and CDR2 (germline): MNHEY, SMNVEV (reference sequence). The CDR3 is CASSLQGGSDNEQFF. Here the CDR3 DNA reads TGTGCCAGCAGTTTACAGGGGGGTTCTGACAATGAGCAGTTCTTC.

The chain employs TRBV11-2 and TRBJ2-7, with 10 positions matching TRBD2. CDR1 and CDR2 (germline): SGHAT, FQNNGV. V was pared by 0 bases and J by 12 bases, with 8 bases of the junction left unmatched. The CDR3 covers 14 residues. The CDR3, as DNA: TGTGCCAGCAGCTTAGATCTTACTAGCGGGACTGTGTACTTC. The encoded protein is CASSLDLTSGTVYF.

Turning to this clone: The sample holds other DNA sequences that translate to the same CDR3. The chain has TRBV12-3 or TRBV12-4 and TRBJ2-7; D is ambiguous. The CDR3 covers 12 residues. V shed 5 bases and J shed 2 bases, with 7 bases lying between them. The CDR3 bases are TGTGCCAGCAGTCGTCTCGCCTACGAGCAGTACTTC. The encoded protein is CASSRLAYEQYF.

The chain uses TRBV4-3 and TRBJ2-3; 10 nucleotides line up with TRBD1. In germline, CDR1 is LGHNA, CDR2 YSLEER. CDR3 length: 16 residues. The J segment lost 5 bases and the V segment lost 2 bases, leaving 7 bases of the junction unmatched. CDR3 loop: CASSQLGTGVQDTQYF. The CDR3 coding sequence is TGCGCCAGCAGCCAACTAGGGACAGGGGTTCAAGATACGCAGTATTTT.

V is TRBV7-9 and J is TRBJ1-1; D gene uncertain. The CDR3 has 15 amino acids. CDR1 and CDR2 (germline): SEHNR, FQNEAQ (reference sequence). Deletions cut 3 bases from V and 4 bases from J, with 15 bases between. CDR3 DNA: TGTGCCAGCAGCTTGAATGGGGTCGTGGGCACTGAAGCTTTCTTT. It is translated as CASSLNGVVGTEAFF. The variable domain in full, with the rest retrieved from reference TRBV7-9 and TRBJ1-1, is DTGVSQNPRHKITKRGQNVTFRCDPISEHNRLYWYRQTLGQGPEFLTYFQNEAQLEKSRLLSDRFSAERPKGSFSTLEIQRTEQGDSAMYLCASSLNGVVGTEAFFGQGTRLTVV.

This chain links TRBV3-1 (or the pseudogene TRBV3-2) with TRBJ2-5; D not certain. The CDR3 sequence is 12 residues long. V lost 0 bases and J 1 base, leaving 0 bases between the germline ends. Germline-derived CDR1 and CDR2 are LGHDT and YNNKEL (reference sequence). The CDR3 reads CASSQDQETQYF. The CDR3 DNA reads as TGTGCCAGCAGCCAAGACCAAGAGACCCAGTACTTC.

The rearrangement uses TRBV15 and TRBJ1-4; D is perhaps TRBD1 (5 bases). CDR3 length: 15 amino acids. Trimming stripped 3 bases from V and 6 bases from J, with 14 bases between. The germline V gene encodes CDR1 LNHNV and CDR2 YYDKDF (reference sequence). The DNA of the CDR3 is TGTGCCACCAGCAGCCGGGACCCCTCCCATGAAAAACTGTTTTTT. Residues: CATSSRDPSHEKLFF.

This chain connects TRBV28 to TRBJ1-5, with 8 nucleotides matching TRBD1. Per the germline V gene, CDR1 is MDHEN and CDR2 is SYDVKM. The CDR3 has 16 amino acids. Trimming at V came to 1 base and at J to 1 base, leaving 3 bases not matched to a gene. CDR3 sequence: CASSLFRTGSNQPQHF. CDR3 sequence (DNA): TGTGCCAGCAGTTTATTTCGGACAGGGAGCAATCAGCCCCAGCATTTT. The full variable domain, its missing parts supplied by reference TRBV28 and TRBJ1-5, is DVKVTQSSRYLVKRTGEKVFLECVQDMDHENMFWYRQDPGLGLRLIYFSYDVKMKEKGDIPEGYSVSREKKERFSLILESASTNQTSMYLCASSLFRTGSNQPQHFGDGTRLSIL.

In its sample, this clone was seen once. The genes are TRBV7-2 and TRBJ1-1; the D is unclear. V shed 5 bases and J shed 3 bases, with 13 bases lying between them. The CDR3 extends over 14 amino acids. Germline values: CDR1 SGHTA, CDR2 FQGNSA. CDR3 sequence: CASSPTRSYTEAFF. In nucleotides, the CDR3 is TGTGCCAGCAGCCCCACCCGGTCTTACACTGAAGCTTTCTTT.

The chain employs TRBV19 and TRBJ1-2, with unresolved D. Germline V gene lookup returns CDR1 LNHDA and CDR2 SQIVND (reference sequence). The CDR3 length is 12 residues. The ends were cut back, 3 bases at V and 4 bases at J, with 6 bases in the middle. CDR3 protein: CASSMASYGYTF. As DNA, the CDR3 is TGTGCCAGTAGTATGGCCTCCTATGGCTACACCTTC.

This clone showed up just a few times. The chain joins TRBV4-1 to TRBJ1-1, with D unresolved. Between the trimmed V and J ends, which lost 3 bases and 5 bases, there was a span of 19 bases. Germline CDR1 reads MGHRA; CDR2 reads YSYEKL. This CDR3 spans 16 amino acids. The CDR3 DNA reads as TGCGCCAGCAGCCAGGAAGGACTCCCCCGGTGGACTGAAGCTTTCTTT. This gives the protein CASSQEGLPRWTEAFF.

DNA of the CDR3: TGCAGCGCCCGGGACGGTGGAAACACCATATATTTT. Amino acid sequence: CSARDGGNTIYF. The V and J genes are TRBV29-1 and TRBJ1-3; D possibly corresponds to TRBD1 (5 bases). The CDR3 consists of 12 residues. V shed 7 bases and J shed 3 bases, with 10 bases lying between them. Germline CDR1 reads SQVTM; CDR2 reads ANQGSEA. The full variable domain, in which reference TRBV29-1 and TRBJ1-3 provide the parts outside the CDR3, is SAVISQKPSRDICQRGTSLTIQCQVDSQVTMMFWYRQQPGQSLTLIATANQGSEATYESGFVIDKFPISRPNLTFSTLTVSNMSPEDSSIYLCSARDGGNTIYFGEGSWLTVV.

V and J are TRBV11-2 and TRBJ2-5; 9 bases align to TRBD1. Germline-derived CDR1 and CDR2 are SGHAT and FQNNGV. V lost 5 bases to trimming and J lost 4 bases; unmatched junction nucleotides: 17. This CDR3 comprises 18 residues. Written as DNA, the CDR3 is TGTGCCAGCAGCCCCTCCGCCGGGACAGGGAGTTATAGAGAGACCCAGTACTTC. Protein: CASSPSAGTGSYRETQYF.

The chain joins TRBV4-3 to TRBJ2-1, with TRBD2 identical over 8 bases. With V trimmed by 3 bases and J by 6 bases, 7 bases remained unmatched. The CDR3 is 15 residues long. Germline V gene data show CDR1 as LGHNA and CDR2 as YSLEER. DNA of the CDR3: TGCGCCAGCAGCCACTCCGGGACTAGGGGCAATGAGCAGTTCTTC. Translating gives CASSHSGTRGNEQFF.

The rearrangement uses TRBV7-3 and TRBJ1-1, with a possible D match to TRBD1 (5 bases). V dropped 1 base and J dropped 6 bases, with 15 bases sitting between them. The CDR3 contains 15 residues. Per germline, CDR1 SGHTA and CDR2 FQGTGA. The CDR3 spells CASSLMRGTGAEAFF. The DNA for the CDR3 is TGTGCCAGCAGCTTAATGAGGGGAACGGGCGCTGAAGCTTTCTTT.

V usage is TRBV28 and J usage is TRBJ1-4; 8 bases map to TRBD1. The germline gives CDR1 MDHEN, CDR2 SYDVKM. J gave up 6 bases and V 7 bases, and 4 bases lay outside the gene matches. The CDR3 consists of 13 residues. The CDR3 DNA sequence: TGTGCCAGCACCTTGACAGGGGATGAAAAACTGTTTTTT. Amino acid sequence: CASTLTGDEKLFF.

This chain joins TRBV10-3 and TRBJ2-3, with TRBD2 matching 9 bases. Germline CDR1 ENHRY, CDR2 SYGVKD. The CDR3 is 14 amino acids. With V trimmed by 6 bases and J by 2 bases, 3 bases remained unmatched. CDR3 nucleotide sequence: TGTGCCATCAGGACTAGCGGATTCACAGATACGCAGTATTTT. Translating it yields CAIRTSGFTDTQYF.

The gene calls are TRBV27 and TRBJ1-5; 7 bases agree with TRBD1. Germline V gives CDR1 MNHEY, CDR2 SMNVEV (reference sequence). V was pared by 4 bases and J by 0 bases, with 3 bases of the junction left unmatched. The CDR3 is 15 amino acids. The CDR3 region is CASSYNRGSNQPQHF. Written as DNA, the CDR3 is TGTGCCAGCAGTTACAACAGGGGTAGCAATCAGCCCCAGCATTTT.

This chain joins TRBV9 and TRBJ1-5; D unresolved. CDR1 is SGDLS and CDR2 is YYNGEE in the germline V gene. The CDR3 spans 14 residues. Deletions cut 0 bases from V and 2 bases from J, with 6 bases between. The DNA for the CDR3 is TGTGCCAGCAGCGTAGATGCACGCAATCAGCCCCAGCATTTT. Translating it yields CASSVDARNQPQHF.

The chain uses TRBV5-4 and TRBJ2-7; possible D gene TRBD2, 7 bases. The V end was cut by 4 bases, the J end by 1 base, with 15 bases between. The CDR3 is made up of 15 amino acids. Germline-derived CDR1 and CDR2 are SGHNT and YYREEE (reference sequence). The DNA for the CDR3 is TGTGCCAGCAGCCTCTCCGGGGGGCGATCCTACGAGCAGTACTTC. It translates to CASSLSGGRSYEQYF.